One T cell receptor (beta chain) is described in this entry. Its antigen remains unidentified. The sampling schedule covered blood at baseline, cycle 4 day 1, and cycle 7 day 1. The length of the CDR3 is 15 residues. J gave up 7 bases and V 5 bases, and 4 bases lay outside the gene matches. Germline V gives CDR1 PRHDT, CDR2 FYEKMQ (reference sequence). The sample originates from a study of OX40 agonist ivuxolimab in advanced cancers. Study overall: Three patients, one with hepatocellular carcinoma and two with cutaneous melanoma, responded partially.

Regarding the study as a whole: Also showing low normalized T-cell clonal expansion were some of the nonresponders. CD4+ and CD8+ T cells in blood underwent clonal expansion by week 6 at 0.1 to 3.0 mg/kg.

Some clones are missing from TCRdb's copy, which holds only in-frame ones; the method was immunoSEQ multiplex PCR. The sample lists about 52,000 clones, roughly nine tenths occurring once. The chain combines TRBV13 with TRBJ2-1, with 14 bases matching TRBD2. The TCR comes from an adult with an advanced solid tumor such as melanoma, head and neck, liver or kidney cancer. Here the sequenced sample was CD4+ or CD8+ T cells sorted from blood, taken in a trial of the OX40 agonist ivuxolimab. CDR3 loop: CASSLGTSGGNEQFF. For the CDR3, the DNA is TGTGCCAGCAGCCTGGGGACTAGCGGGGGAAATGAGCAGTTCTTC.